What follows are 5 T cell receptor beta chains derived from one specimen sequenced in a study of identical twins. One entry per CDR3 protein, called by TCRdb with MiXCR from the 5' RACE reads. The repertoire has 420,000 or so distinct CDR3 sequences, under 20% of them found once; the top ten carry 9% to 15%. The sequenced sample consisted of naive T cells sorted from blood. Source of these receptors: a man in his forties or fifties in good health.

The rearrangement uses TRBV9 and TRBJ2-1; 7 bases are a match to TRBD2. The CDR3 covers 15 residues. CDR1 and CDR2 from the germline V gene are SGDLS and YYNGEE. V shed 4 bases and J 0 bases; nucleotides not matched to a gene: 4. The CDR3 DNA reads as TGTGCCAGCAGCAAGGCGGGGGACTCCTACAATGAGCAGTTCTTC. Its translation is CASSKAGDSYNEQFF.

This clonotype was found a few times. This rearrangement joins TRBV19 to TRBJ1-5, with unresolved D. Germline assignment: CDR1 LNHDA and CDR2 SQIVND (reference sequence). The CDR3 contains 14 residues. V was pared by 5 bases and J by 8 bases, with 16 bases between. CDR3 bases: TGTGCCAGTAGTTCCAACGACGAGACCGAGCCCCAGCATTTT. This encodes CASSSNDETEPQHF.

The V gene is TRBV25-1, the J gene TRBJ2-5; D is perhaps TRBD1 or TRBD2 (5 bases each). Germline loops: CDR1 MGHDK, CDR2 SYGVNS. The length of the CDR3 is 13 residues. Trimming left V 8 bases short and J 1 base short, with 11 bases between. CDR3: CASGRGFQETQYF. CDR3 bases: TGTGCCAGCGGTCGGGGCTTCCAAGAGACCCAGTACTTC.

This chain connects TRBV20-1 to TRBJ2-7; the match to TRBD2 covers 8 bases. CDR3 length equals 17 residues. V shed 6 bases, J shed 3 bases, and the junction held 19 bases outside the gene matches. Looked up from germline, CDR1 is DFQATT and CDR2 is SNEGSKA (reference sequence). The CDR3 protein is CSATVGGWRREGYEQYF. The CDR3 DNA is TGCAGTGCCACTGTTGGTGGGTGGCGCCGGGAGGGCTACGAGCAGTACTTC.

V and J are TRBV18 and TRBJ1-6; no clear D. The CDR3 spans 15 residues. Germline CDR1 is KGHSH and CDR2 is LQKENI. Trimming took 3 bases from V and 4 from J, leaving 10 bases between them. For the CDR3, the DNA is TGTGCCAGCTCACCCGGACTACTTTATAATTCACCCCTCCACTTT. This gives the protein CASSPGLLYNSPLHF.